This record covers a single T cell receptor (beta chain). The antigen remains unidentified. Germline CDR1 is SEHNR and CDR2 is FQNEAQ (reference sequence). The CDR3 is made up of 14 amino acids. Between the trimmed V and J ends, which lost 4 bases and 4 bases, there was a span of 11 bases. This entry belongs to a study of T cell repertoires in cytomegalovirus infection. Study at large: Through public TCR beta signatures, both CMV infection and matching HLA type were indicated.

MiXCR was run by TCRdb on the reads, yielding one entry per CDR3 protein. The sample lists about 770,000 distinct CDR3 sequences, approximately 32% occurring once. V and J are TRBV7-9 and TRBJ1-5; D may be TRBD1 (5 bases). The clonotype was recovered from a human donor in good health (CMV status not recorded). Some clones in this sample may be carry-over from other donors' samples. Sequencing was performed on cultured CD8+ T cells from PBMCs, taken from culture after CMV antigen stimulation. CDR3 loop: CASSSSRANQPQHF. CDR3 sequence (DNA): TGTGCCAGCAGCTCAAGCAGGGCAAATCAGCCCCAGCATTTT. The complete variable domain, with remaining parts taken from reference TRBV7-9 and TRBJ1-5, reads DTGVSQNPRHKITKRGQNVTFRCDPISEHNRLYWYRQTLGQGPEFLTYFQNEAQLEKSRLLSDRFSAERPKGSFSTLEIQRTEQGDSAMYLCASSSSRANQPQHFGDGTRLSIL.